Listed below are T cell receptor beta chains from one sample, sequenced in a study of blood T cell repertoires in COVID-19. Libraries were prepared by immunoSEQ multiplex PCR; TCRdb keeps only in-frame clonotypes and omits some of them. The repertoire has more than 90,000 clones, 75% to 85% of them found once; the top ten carry roughly 8.2%. Sequencing was done on a sample of peripheral blood. The receptors come from a man aged 65 to 79 with acute or convalescent COVID-19. Each CDR3 is given without its conserved first and last residue.

TRBV7-2	TRBJ1-1	ASSFPPTGGKEAF
TRBV14	TRBJ1-3	ASSFPGAGNTIY
TRBV18	TRBJ2-7	ASSPGTGASYEQY
TRBV19	TRBJ2-4	ASSPRQFKNIQY
TRBV21-1	TRBJ1-5	ASSNCRGGNQPQH
TRBV29-1	TRBJ2-1	SAAPGTGTTEQF
TRBV7-3	TRBJ2-3	ASSLNRATDTQY
TRBV9	TRBJ1-6	ASSVSWGPESPLH
TRBV7-6	TRBJ2-7	ASSAGPGQNYEQY
TRBV5-4	TRBJ2-1	ASSLDTHSYNEQF
TRBV2	TRBJ2-5	ASSKDSQETQY
TRBV5-1	TRBJ2-3	ASSLWGGTTDTQY
TRBV30	TRBJ1-3	AWSPTGSGNTIY
TRBV28	TRBJ1-2	ASSWGQANGYT
TRBV3-1/TRBV3-2	TRBJ1-3	ASSRETVTSGNTIY
TRBV19	TRBJ2-5	ASSMGQGANMYQETQY
TRBV6-5	TRBJ1-5	ASSYSTTGARQPQH
TRBV11-3	TRBJ2-2	ASSLAGRADGELF
TRBV27	TRBJ2-3	ATRKGQGTQY
TRBV5-1	TRBJ1-3	ASSLERSSGNTIY
TRBV19	TRBJ2-7	ASSIETSPYEQY
TRBV28	TRBJ1-6	ASSTTTGLNSPLH
TRBV10-3	TRBJ1-5	AITETVDQPQH
TRBV5-4	TRBJ2-5	ASSAGLAGGAQETQY
TRBV9	TRBJ2-2	ASSVVPGLTNTGELF